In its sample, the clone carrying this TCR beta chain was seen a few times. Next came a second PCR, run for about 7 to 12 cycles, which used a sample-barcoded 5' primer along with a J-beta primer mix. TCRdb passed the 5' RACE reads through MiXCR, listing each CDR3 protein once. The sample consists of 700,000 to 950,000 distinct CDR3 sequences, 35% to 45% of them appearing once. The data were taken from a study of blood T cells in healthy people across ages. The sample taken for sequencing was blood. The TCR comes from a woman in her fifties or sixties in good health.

Written as DNA, the CDR3 is TGTGCCATCAGTGACATGGGTGAAAAACTGTTTTTT. Amino acid sequence: CAISDMGEKLFF. The chain employs TRBV10-3 and TRBJ1-4; no clear D. CDR1 and CDR2 from the germline V gene are ENHRY and SYGVKD. This CDR3 is built from 12 residues. V was pared by 3 bases and J by 7 bases, with 6 bases between.